This T cell receptor (beta chain) derives from a study of siplizumab effects on memory and regulatory T cells. CDR1 and CDR2 from the germline V gene are SGHNT and YYREEE (reference sequence). V was pared by 4 bases and J by 13 bases, with 12 bases of the junction left unmatched. The CDR3 sequence is 15 residues long. The table came from immunoSEQ multiplex PCR; TCRdb's copy has only in-frame clones and leaves some out. Found here are 100,000 or so clones, just over 90% of them singletons; the top ten hold approximately 0.32%. Sequencing used CD4+ T cells sorted from blood. The sequence came from a human donor in good health. V usage is TRBV5-4 and J usage is TRBJ2-1, with 12 bases aligning to TRBD1. DNA of the CDR3: TGTGCCAGCAGCCCGGGACCTCCGGGACAGGGGGCCCAGTTCTTC. Its translation is CASSPGPPGQGAQFF.